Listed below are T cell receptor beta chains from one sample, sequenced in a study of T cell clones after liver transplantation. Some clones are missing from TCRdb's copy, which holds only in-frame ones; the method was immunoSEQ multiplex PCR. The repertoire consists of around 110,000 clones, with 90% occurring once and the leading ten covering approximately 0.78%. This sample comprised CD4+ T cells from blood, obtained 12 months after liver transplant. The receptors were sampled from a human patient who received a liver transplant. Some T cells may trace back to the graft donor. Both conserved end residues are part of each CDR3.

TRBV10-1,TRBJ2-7,CASSEAGTSSPEQYF
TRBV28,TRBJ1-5,CASSSTDHSNQPQHF
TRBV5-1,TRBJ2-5,CASSLIGTPQETQYF
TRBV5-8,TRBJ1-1,CASKVRTLNTEAFF
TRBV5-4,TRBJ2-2,CASSRGPDRVGTGELFF
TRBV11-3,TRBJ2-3,CASSFSGSDTQYF
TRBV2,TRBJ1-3,CASKKEHSGNTIYF
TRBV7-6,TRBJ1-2,CASSPQQGANYGYTF
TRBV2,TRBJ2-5,CASSRDKQETQYF
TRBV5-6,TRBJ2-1,CASSSRSSYNEQFF